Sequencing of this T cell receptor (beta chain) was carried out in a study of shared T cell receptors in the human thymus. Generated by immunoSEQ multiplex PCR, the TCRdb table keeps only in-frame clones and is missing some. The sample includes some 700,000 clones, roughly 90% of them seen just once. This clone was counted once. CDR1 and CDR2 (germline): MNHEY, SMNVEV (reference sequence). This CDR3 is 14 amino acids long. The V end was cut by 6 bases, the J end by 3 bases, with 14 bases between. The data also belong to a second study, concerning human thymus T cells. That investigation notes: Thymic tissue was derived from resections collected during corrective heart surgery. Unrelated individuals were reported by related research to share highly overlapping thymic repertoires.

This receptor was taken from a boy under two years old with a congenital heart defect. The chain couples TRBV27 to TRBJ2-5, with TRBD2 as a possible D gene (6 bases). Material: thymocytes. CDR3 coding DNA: TGTGCCAGCAGCCCTTGGGGCGGGGAAGAGACCCAGTACTTC. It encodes CASSPWGGEETQYF.